This TCR beta chain appears in the sequencing data of a study of blood T cell repertoires in COVID-19. Study-level information: Acute and convalescent COVID-19 specimens originated in the United States, Italy and Spain.

Assay: immunoSEQ multiplex PCR; the TCRdb copy retains only in-frame clones and omits some. There are 180,000 or so clones in the sample; under 85% occur only once, and 1% to 1.5% lies in the top ten. The CDR3 length is 15 residues. Germline-derived CDR1 and CDR2 are MNHEY and SVGAGI. The J segment lost 9 bases and the V segment lost 10 bases, leaving 17 bases of the junction unmatched. This TCR was recovered from a man aged 55 to 70 who had recovered from COVID-19. The chain couples TRBV6-5 to TRBJ2-1, with 8 bases matching TRBD2. Sequenced input: peripheral blood. This CDR3 is CATITTGLVVSEQFF. The CDR3 nucleotides read TGTGCCACGATAACTACGGGACTAGTGGTTAGTGAGCAGTTCTTC.